This paragraph reports one T cell receptor (beta chain). Antigen unknown. This specimen belongs to a study of blood T cells in healthy people across ages. Together with a sample-barcoded 5' primer, a J-beta primer mix was included in a second PCR lasting roughly 7 to 11 cycles. TCRdb re-derived calls from the 5' RACE reads in MiXCR, one entry per CDR3 protein. This sample yields 1,800,000 or so distinct CDR3 sequences, of which 39% are seen a single time; about 21% belongs to the top ten. General study findings and limits: Diversity of TCR beta per million T cells declined in a roughly linear way with age.

The CDR3 totals 15 residues. V was clipped by 3 bases and J by 2 bases; unmatched bases: 4. CDR1 and CDR2 from the germline V gene are LNHDA and SQIVND (reference sequence). Input material: blood. The chain carries TRBV19 and TRBJ2-1; 7 bases agree with TRBD1. This clonotype was sampled from a human donor in good health. The CDR3, as DNA: TGTGCCAGTAGTATGAACAGGGGCCCCTACAATGAGCAGTTCTTC. It translates to CASSMNRGPYNEQFF. Full variable domain (remainder filled in from reference TRBV19 and TRBJ2-1): DGGITQSPKYLFRKEGQNVTLSCEQNLNHDAMYWYRQDPGQGLRLIYYSQIVNDFQKGDIAEGYSVSREKKESFPLTVTSAQKNPTAFYLCASSMNRGPYNEQFFGPGTRLTVL.